This T cell receptor (beta chain) was sequenced during a study of OX40 agonist ivuxolimab in advanced cancers. About the study: Eligibility admitted prior anti-PD-1, anti-PD-L1 or anti-CTLA-4 therapy; around 38% had some.

Comment on this clone: What it binds is unknown.

Whole-study results and caveats: Some patients who did not respond also had low normalized T-cell clonal expansion.

Clones were read by immunoSEQ multiplex PCR, and TCRdb kept only the in-frame ones, dropping some. The sample consists of fewer than 70,000 clones, roughly 90% of them appearing once. The sample in question was CD4+ or CD8+ T cells sorted from blood, obtained in a trial of the OX40 agonist ivuxolimab. This TCR came from an adult with an advanced solid tumor such as melanoma, head and neck, liver or kidney cancer.

The CDR3 region has the DNA TGTGCCATCAACAACGTTGGGACTAGCGGGAGCAAGGGAACCTACGAGCAGTACTTC. Translation gives CAINNVGTSGSKGTYEQYF. The chain is built from TRBV10-3 and TRBJ2-7, with TRBD2 matching 14 bases. The CDR3 is 19 residues long. J gave up 2 bases and V 7 bases, and 16 bases lay outside the gene matches. CDR1 and CDR2 (germline): ENHRY, SYGVKD.